This T cell receptor (beta chain) came from a study of T cell responses to AZD1222 COVID-19 vaccine. About the research overall: Second doses were pooled across both intervals (about 4 or about 12 weeks). Study observations and caveats: Donors in the cohort were predominantly white British and more often female, and clonal diversity was possibly underestimated.

The CDR3 consists of 12 residues. Germline CDR1 is LGHDT and CDR2 is YNNKEL (reference sequence). Between the trimmed V and J ends, which lost 5 bases and 0 bases, there was a span of 4 bases. TCRdb keeps only in-frame clones here, not all; method: immunoSEQ multiplex PCR. The sample gives under 130,000 clones, around 94% of which show up once; roughly 2% is in the top ten. As to this clone: What it recognizes is unknown.

The chain is built from TRBV3-1 (or the pseudogene TRBV3-2) and TRBJ2-5; D remains ambiguous. This TCR was recovered from an adult in good health. Material: peripheral blood, obtained on day 0 of AZD1222 vaccination. The CDR3 loop is CASSLYQETQYF. For the CDR3, the DNA is TGTGCCAGCAGCTTGTACCAAGAGACCCAGTACTTC.